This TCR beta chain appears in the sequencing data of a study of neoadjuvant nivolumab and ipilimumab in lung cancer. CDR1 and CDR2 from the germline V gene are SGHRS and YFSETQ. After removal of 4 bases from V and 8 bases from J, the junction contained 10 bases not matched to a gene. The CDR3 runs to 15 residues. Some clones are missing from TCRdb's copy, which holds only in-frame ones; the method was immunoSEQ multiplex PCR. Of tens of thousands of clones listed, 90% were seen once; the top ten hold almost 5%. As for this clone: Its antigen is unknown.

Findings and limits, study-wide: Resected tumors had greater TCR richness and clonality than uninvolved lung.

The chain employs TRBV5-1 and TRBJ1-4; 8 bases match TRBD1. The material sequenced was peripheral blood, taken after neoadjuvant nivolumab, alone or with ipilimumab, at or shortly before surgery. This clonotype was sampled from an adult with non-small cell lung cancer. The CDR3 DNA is TGCGCCAGCAGCCCACAACCGGGACAGGAGGAAAAACTGTTTTTT. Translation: CASSPQPGQEEKLFF.